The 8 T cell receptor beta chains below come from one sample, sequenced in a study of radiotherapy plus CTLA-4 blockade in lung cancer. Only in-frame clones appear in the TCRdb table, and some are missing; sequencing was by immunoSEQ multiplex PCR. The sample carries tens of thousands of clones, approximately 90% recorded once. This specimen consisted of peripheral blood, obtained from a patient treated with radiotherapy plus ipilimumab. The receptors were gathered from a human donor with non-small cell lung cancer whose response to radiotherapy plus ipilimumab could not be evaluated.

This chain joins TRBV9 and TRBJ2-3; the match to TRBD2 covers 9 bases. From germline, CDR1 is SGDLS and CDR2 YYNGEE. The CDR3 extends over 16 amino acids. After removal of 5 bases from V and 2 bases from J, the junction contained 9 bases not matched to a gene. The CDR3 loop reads CASSQLAGPDTDTQYF. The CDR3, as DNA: TGTGCCAGCAGTCAACTAGCGGGTCCTGACACAGATACGCAGTATTTT. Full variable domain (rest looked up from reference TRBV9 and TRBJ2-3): DSGVTQTPKHLITATGQRVTLRCSPRSGDLSVYWYQQSLDQGLQFLIQYYNGEERAKGNILERFSAQQFPDLHSELNLSSLELGDSALYFCASSQLAGPDTDTQYFGPGTRLTVL.

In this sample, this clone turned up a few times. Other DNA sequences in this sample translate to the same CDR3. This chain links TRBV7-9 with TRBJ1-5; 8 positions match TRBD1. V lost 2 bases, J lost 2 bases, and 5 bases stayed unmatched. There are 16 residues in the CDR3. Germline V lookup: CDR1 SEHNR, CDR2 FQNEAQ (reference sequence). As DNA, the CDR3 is TGTGCCAGCAGCTTATCAGGGGGCGCGGGCAATCAGCCCCAGCATTTT. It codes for CASSLSGGAGNQPQHF. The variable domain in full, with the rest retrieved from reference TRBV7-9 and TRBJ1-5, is DTGVSQNPRHKITKRGQNVTFRCDPISEHNRLYWYRQTLGQGPEFLTYFQNEAQLEKSRLLSDRFSAERPKGSFSTLEIQRTEQGDSAMYLCASSLSGGAGNQPQHFGDGTRLSIL.

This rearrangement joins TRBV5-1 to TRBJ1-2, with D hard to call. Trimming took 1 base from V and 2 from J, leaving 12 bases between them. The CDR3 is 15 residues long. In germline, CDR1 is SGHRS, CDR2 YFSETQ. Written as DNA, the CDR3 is TGCGCCAGCAGCTTGAATACAGAATCAAACTATGGCTACACCTTC. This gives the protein CASSLNTESNYGYTF.

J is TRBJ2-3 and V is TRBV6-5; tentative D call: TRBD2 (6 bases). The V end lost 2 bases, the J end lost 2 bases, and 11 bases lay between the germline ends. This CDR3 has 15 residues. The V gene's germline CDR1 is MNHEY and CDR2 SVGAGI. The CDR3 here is CASSYGGLLTDTQYF. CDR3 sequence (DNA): TGTGCCAGCAGTTACGGGGGACTTCTCACAGATACGCAGTATTTT.

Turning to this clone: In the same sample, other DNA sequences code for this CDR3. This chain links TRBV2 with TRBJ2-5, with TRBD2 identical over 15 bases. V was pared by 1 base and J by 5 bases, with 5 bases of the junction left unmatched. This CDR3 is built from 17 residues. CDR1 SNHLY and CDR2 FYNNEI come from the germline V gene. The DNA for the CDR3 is TGTGCCAGCAGTGAAGGGACTAGCGGGGGGGCCGGTGAGACCCAGTACTTC. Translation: CASSEGTSGGAGETQYF.

CDR3 in DNA: TGTGCCAGCAGCGTAGCTTGGGGGGAGGCTTCACCCCTCCACTTT. Its translation: CASSVAWGEASPLHF. V usage is TRBV9 and J usage is TRBJ1-6; D might be TRBD1 (5 bases). This CDR3 contains 15 residues. V dropped 0 bases and J dropped 9 bases, with 13 bases sitting between them. CDR1 and CDR2 from the germline V gene are SGDLS and YYNGEE.

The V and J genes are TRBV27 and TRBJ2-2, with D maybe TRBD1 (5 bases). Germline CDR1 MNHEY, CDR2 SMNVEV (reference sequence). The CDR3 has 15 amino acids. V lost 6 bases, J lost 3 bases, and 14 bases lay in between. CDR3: CASSPPEGDTGELFF. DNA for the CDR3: TGTGCCAGCAGCCCCCCCGAAGGGGACACCGGGGAGCTGTTTTTT.

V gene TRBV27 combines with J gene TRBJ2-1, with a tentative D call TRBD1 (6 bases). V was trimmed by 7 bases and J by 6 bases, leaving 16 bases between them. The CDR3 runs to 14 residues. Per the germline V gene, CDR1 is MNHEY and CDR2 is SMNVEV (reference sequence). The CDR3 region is CASTSGQRPNEQFF. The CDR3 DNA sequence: TGTGCCAGCACCTCGGGACAAAGGCCCAATGAGCAGTTCTTC.